This TCR beta chain was found in a study of T-cell reconstitution after alpha-beta-depleted transplantation in children. Study findings and constraints: Several hundred rapidly expanded clones from non-depleted graft cells reportedly supplied alpha-beta T cells about two months post-transplant. T cells produced anew were the main source of T-cell counts and diversity one year after transplant.

On this clonotype: Its antigen is unknown.

Library preparation (for TCRbeta) was performed with unique molecular identifiers. TCRdb re-analysed the PCR reads in MiXCR, keeping a single row per CDR3 protein. The data contain a few hundred thousand distinct CDR3 sequences, roughly 25% of them singletons. V lost 4 bases, J lost 4 bases, and 14 bases lay in between. The germline CDR1 and CDR2 sequences are SGHRS and YFSETQ. The CDR3 totals 14 residues. This sequence was found in a male patient between 5 and 17 years old who had a stem cell transplant for acute lymphoblastic leukemia, so the T cells may come from the graft donor. This material consisted of PBMCs, mostly from graft donor cells, taken 180 days after TCRalphabeta/CD19-depleted stem cell transplant. The chain employs TRBV5-1 and TRBJ1-1; D is perhaps TRBD1 (6 bases). The CDR3 DNA reads as TGCGCCAGCAGCCCAAGGGGGGCGGGCACTGAAGCTTTCTTT. Its protein is CASSPRGAGTEAFF.